These 32 T cell receptor beta chains came from one sample sequenced in a study of beta chain features in type 1 diabetes. Isolated RNA was reverse transcribed in full, so expressed TCRB transcripts were sequenced. Sequencing used immunoSEQ multiplex PCR; TCRdb keeps in-frame clones, though not all of them. The repertoire holds under 950,000 clones, with 17% as singletons. The sequenced material came from naive CD4+ T cells from blood. These receptors all stem from a woman under 30 in good health.

This clone has just a few counts. Compared with germline, one end of the junction differs, possibly owing to a read error. The same CDR3 arises from other DNA sequences in this sample as well. CDR3 bases: TGTGCTAGCAGCACCGGACTTAACAATGAGCAGTTCTTC. The encoded protein is CASSTGLNNEQFF. V usage is TRBV7-7 and J usage is TRBJ2-1, with D possibly being TRBD2 (5 bases). CDR3 length equals 13 residues. Germline V gene lookup returns CDR1 SSHAT and CDR2 FNYEAQ (reference sequence).

The chain links TRBV28 to TRBJ2-1; D possibly corresponds to TRBD1 (5 bases). Germline values: CDR1 MDHEN, CDR2 SYDVKM. The CDR3 covers 16 residues. Between the trimmed V and J ends, which lost 5 bases and 7 bases, there was a span of 21 bases. The CDR3 sequence: CASSPPWGGLSNEQFF. The CDR3, as DNA: TGTGCCAGCAGTCCCCCCTGGGGCGGTCTCTCAAATGAGCAGTTCTTC.

V gene TRBV11-2 combines with J gene TRBJ2-4; 9 positions match TRBD2. The V gene's germline CDR1 is SGHAT and CDR2 FQNNGV. Germline trimming cut 1 base from V and 3 bases from J; bases unmatched to any gene: 7. The CDR3 is 17 amino acids. In nucleotides, the CDR3 is TGTGCCAGCAGCTTAGTATGGGGAGCGGGAGGCAAAAACATTCAGTACTTC. This sequence encodes CASSLVWGAGGKNIQYF.

The gene calls are TRBV7-9 and TRBJ2-6; D may be TRBD2 (6 bases). This CDR3 is built from 16 residues. Between the trimmed V and J ends, which lost 3 bases and 2 bases, there was a span of 11 bases. Germline CDR1 SEHNR, CDR2 FQNEAQ (reference sequence). As DNA, the CDR3 is TGTGCCAGCAGCTTGGCCGGGGGTACTGGGGCCAACGTCCTGACTTTC. This translates into CASSLAGGTGANVLTF.

The sample holds a few counts of this clone. V is TRBV18 and J is TRBJ1-1; a possible D gene is TRBD1 (5 bases). The CDR3 runs to 16 residues. V was pared by 0 bases and J by 1 base, with 12 bases between. The germline gives CDR1 KGHSH, CDR2 LQKENI. The CDR3 DNA follows: TGTGCCAGCTCACCACCGGGGCTCCCGAGGAACACTGAAGCTTTCTTT. Translation: CASSPPGLPRNTEAFF.

The chain joins TRBV7-9 to TRBJ2-3; 10 bases agree with TRBD2. Trimming cost V 5 bases and J 6 bases; bases outside gene matches: 17. The CDR3 contains 18 residues. Germline loops: CDR1 SEHNR, CDR2 FQNEAQ (reference sequence). CDR3 residues: CASSQSDFASGRADTQYF. CDR3 DNA sequence: TGTGCCAGCAGCCAATCCGATTTTGCTAGCGGGAGAGCGGATACGCAGTATTTT.

This clone was detected a few times. The chain couples TRBV11-1 to TRBJ2-1; tentatively, D is TRBD2 (5 bases). Germline CDR1 SGHAT, CDR2 FQDESV (reference sequence). V lost 2 bases and J lost 8, with 19 bases in between. The CDR3 covers 16 residues. As DNA, the CDR3 is TGTGCCAGCAGCTTATTCGCGGGCCTGGGTAGTGATGAGCAGTTCTTC. Translation: CASSLFAGLGSDEQFF.

This clone has a single count. The chain has TRBV15 and TRBJ2-5; D tentatively reads TRBD1 or TRBD2 (7 bases each). The germline V and J ends were trimmed by 2 bases and 4 bases, with 11 bases remaining between them. Germline V gives CDR1 LNHNV, CDR2 YYDKDF (reference sequence). There are 14 residues in the CDR3. This CDR3 is CATSRQGGAETQYF. Here the CDR3 DNA reads TGTGCCACCAGCAGACAGGGGGGGGCAGAGACCCAGTACTTC.

This clone was seen a few times. CDR3: CASSLSSNEQFF. The DNA for the CDR3 is TGTGCCAGCAGTTTATCAAGCAATGAGCAGTTCTTC. The V gene is TRBV28, the J gene TRBJ2-1; D not certain. CDR1 MDHEN and CDR2 SYDVKM come from the germline V gene. The V end was cut by 1 base, the J end by 6 bases, with 4 bases between. The CDR3 is made up of 12 amino acids.

The chain uses TRBV7-9 and TRBJ2-1; 8 bases fit TRBD1. This CDR3 is built from 14 residues. J gave up 6 bases and V 6 bases, and 7 bases lay outside the gene matches. The V gene's germline CDR1 is SEHNR and CDR2 FQNEAQ (reference sequence). The CDR3 coding sequence is TGTGCCAGCAGAAAGACAGGGGACGGCAATGAGCAGTTCTTC. It is translated as CASRKTGDGNEQFF.

This clone was found a few times. The V gene is TRBV6-1, the J gene TRBJ2-7; the D is unclear. The CDR3 covers 13 residues. V lost 2 bases, J lost 3 bases, and 8 bases lay in between. Germline V lookup: CDR1 MNHNS, CDR2 SASEGT. The CDR3 nucleotides read TGTGCCAGCAGTGAATCAGGAAACTACGAGCAGTACTTC. Its translation is CASSESGNYEQYF.

Remarks on this clone: The sample holds other DNA sequences that translate to the same CDR3. The chain joins TRBV7-9 to TRBJ1-1; 8 nucleotides line up with TRBD1. This CDR3 spans 15 amino acids. V was pared by 5 bases and J by 0 bases, with 5 bases of the junction left unmatched. Germline CDR1 is SEHNR and CDR2 is FQNEAQ (reference sequence). CDR3 DNA: TGTGCCAGCAGCCCGCGACAGGGGATGAACACTGAAGCTTTCTTT. This encodes CASSPRQGMNTEAFF.

The V call is TRBV5-1, the J call TRBJ2-7; 7 bases agree with TRBD2. CDR1 and CDR2 from the germline V gene are SGHRS and YFSETQ. The CDR3 runs to 14 residues. J lost 7 bases, V lost 0 bases, and 7 bases had no gene match. The CDR3 DNA reads as TGCGCCAGCAGCTTGGAGGACCCGCGGGGGGAGCAGTACTTC. It encodes CASSLEDPRGEQYF.

V and J are TRBV2 and TRBJ1-1; TRBD1 is a possible D gene (6 bases). Per the germline V gene, CDR1 is SNHLY and CDR2 is FYNNEI. V was cut by 7 bases and J by 4 bases, with 19 bases left in between. There are 15 residues in the CDR3. CDR3 sequence (DNA): TGTGCCAGCAACGTTCGGTCCGGGGGCGTCACTGAAGCTTTCTTT. Translating gives CASNVRSGGVTEAFF.

This clone came up once. The chain carries TRBV2 and TRBJ2-1; D is possibly TRBD2 (6 bases). Per the germline V gene, CDR1 is SNHLY and CDR2 is FYNNEI. Trimming stripped 4 bases from V and 6 bases from J, with 10 bases between. The CDR3 totals 13 residues. CDR3 in DNA: TGTGCCAGCAGTGGACTAGTTCGCAATGAGCAGTTCTTC. It specifies CASSGLVRNEQFF.

This clone was seen more than once but under ten times. The CDR3 DNA follows: TGTGCCAGCAGTATCGGGTTCTATGGCTACACCTTC. This encodes CASSIGFYGYTF. The chain has TRBV14 and TRBJ1-2, with unresolved D. The CDR3 extends over 12 amino acids. V gave up 6 bases and J gave up 4 bases, with 9 bases separating them. Germline V gene lookup returns CDR1 SGHDN and CDR2 FVKESK.

This clone was counted only a few times. V usage is TRBV4-2 and J usage is TRBJ2-7; D may be TRBD2 (5 bases). Per the germline V gene, CDR1 is LGHNA and CDR2 is YNFKEQ. The V end lost 5 bases, the J end lost 0 bases, and 8 bases lay between the germline ends. This CDR3 comprises 13 residues. CDR3 amino acids: CASSNGISYEQYF. CDR3 sequence (DNA): TGTGCCAGCAGCAACGGGATCTCCTACGAGCAGTACTTC.

This clone has more than one count but fewer than ten. The V and J genes are TRBV6-6 and TRBJ2-2; 10 positions agree with TRBD2. Germline CDR1 reads MNHNY; CDR2 reads SVGAGI (reference sequence). V was clipped by 6 bases and J by 8 bases; unmatched bases: 0. This CDR3 spans 12 amino acids. The CDR3 bases are TGTGCCAGCAGACTAGCGGGAGGGGAGCTGTTTTTT. It codes for CASRLAGGELFF.

In its sample, this clone was seen a few times. The rearrangement joins TRBV29-1 to TRBJ2-7, with 9 bases identical to TRBD1. The CDR3 sequence is 14 residues long. Germline V gene lookup returns CDR1 SQVTM and CDR2 ANQGSEA. The V segment lost 5 bases and the J segment 3 bases; nucleotides outside the gene matches: 8. The CDR3 protein is CSVSRGTGYYEQYF. CDR3 sequence (DNA): TGCAGCGTTTCTCGGGGGACAGGGTACTACGAGCAGTACTTC.

This clone has more than one count but fewer than ten. The chain joins TRBV28 to TRBJ2-7, with 8 bases lining up with TRBD2. Germline V gene lookup returns CDR1 MDHEN and CDR2 SYDVKM. This CDR3 region has 15 residues. After removal of 3 bases from V and 2 bases from J, the junction contained 6 bases not matched to a gene. The CDR3 DNA follows: TGTGCCAGCAGTTTTGCGAGCGGGAGTACCTACGAGCAGTACTTC. Amino acids: CASSFASGSTYEQYF.

This clone was found a few times. Distinct nucleotide sequences in the sample also encode this CDR3. The CDR3 sequence is CASSSGGRAEETQYF. Here the CDR3 DNA reads TGTGCCAGCAGCTCGGGCGGGAGGGCCGAAGAGACCCAGTACTTC. V gene TRBV7-2 combines with J gene TRBJ2-5; 9 positions match TRBD2. CDR1 and CDR2 (germline): SGHTA, FQGNSA. The CDR3 sequence is 15 residues long. V lost 4 bases and J lost 3; bases outside the gene matches: 6.

This chain joins TRBV7-2 and TRBJ2-7, with TRBD2 matching over 15 bases. CDR3 length: 18 amino acids. Germline V CDR1 and CDR2: SGHTA, FQGNSA. V dropped 2 bases and J dropped 3; count of bases not matched to a gene: 8. CDR3 nucleotides: TGTGCCAGCAGCTTAAGGCCCGGGACTAGCGGGAGGATCTACGAGCAGTACTTC. Translating gives CASSLRPGTSGRIYEQYF. Full variable domain (missing parts from reference TRBV7-2 and TRBJ2-7): GAGVSQSPSNKVTEKGKDVELRCDPISGHTALYWYRQSLGQGLEFLIYFQGNSAPDKSGLPSDRFSAERTGGSVSTLTIQRTQQEDSAVYLCASSLRPGTSGRIYEQYFGPGTRLTVT.

The chain links TRBV6-5 to TRBJ2-5; TRBD1 matches at 7 bases. The end of the DNA is better explained by TRBJ2-7, so the J call may be wrong. Germline V gene data show CDR1 as MNHEY and CDR2 as SVGAGI. The CDR3 sequence is 12 residues long. Written as DNA, the CDR3 is TGTGCCACCGGGGACAGTACCTACGAGCAGTACTTC. It encodes CATGDSTYEQYF.

A few counts support this clone. The V and J genes are TRBV18 and TRBJ1-5; 10 nucleotides agree with TRBD1. Trimming took 2 bases from V and 7 from J; bases not matched to a gene: 5. The CDR3 consists of 15 residues. CDR1 is KGHSH and CDR2 is LQKENI in the germline V gene. The DNA for the CDR3 is TGTGCCAGCTCACCAGGGACAGGGGACGCGCAGCCCCAGCATTTT. Translating gives CASSPGTGDAQPQHF.

This rearrangement joins TRBV9 to TRBJ1-2; TRBD1 agrees at 7 bases. Trimming took 3 bases from V and 7 from J; bases not matched to a gene: 9. The germline V gene has CDR1 SGDLS and CDR2 YYNGEE. This CDR3 is 14 amino acids long. The CDR3 DNA reads TGTGCCAGCAGCGCACAGACAGGGAATACTGGCTACACCTTC. Protein: CASSAQTGNTGYTF.

The V call is TRBV27, the J call TRBJ1-4; 7 nucleotides agree with TRBD1. This CDR3 region has 19 residues. Germline CDR1 reads MNHEY; CDR2 reads SMNVEV (reference sequence). Trimming at V came to 2 bases and at J to 8 bases, leaving 20 bases not matched to a gene. The CDR3 region is CASSLVPERGRLFGEKLFF. The CDR3 DNA reads TGTGCCAGCAGTTTAGTGCCGGAGAGGGGGCGGTTGTTTGGGGAAAAACTGTTTTTT.

This clone has just a few counts. The chain is built from TRBV19 and TRBJ1-2, with 12 bases lining up with TRBD1. Per germline, CDR1 LNHDA and CDR2 SQIVND (reference sequence). This CDR3 comprises 17 residues. The ends lost 6 bases at V and 4 bases at J; junction bases unmatched: 12. CDR3 region: CASRGRDRGPPGYGYTF. CDR3 nucleotide sequence: TGTGCCAGTAGAGGCCGGGACAGGGGGCCACCTGGCTATGGCTACACCTTC.

This clone was seen a handful of times. The chain employs TRBV4-3 and TRBJ2-1; TRBD2 matches 12 bases. With V trimmed by 0 bases and J by 12 bases, 6 bases remained unmatched. CDR3 length: 15 residues. CDR1 is LGHNA, CDR2 YSLEER, per germline. The CDR3 loop reads CASSQELAGGAGQFF. CDR3 sequence (DNA): TGCGCCAGCAGCCAAGAGCTAGCGGGAGGGGCTGGGCAGTTCTTC.

The chain has TRBV2 and TRBJ1-1, with D possibly TRBD1 on 6 matching bases. The CDR3 contains 12 residues. V shed 5 bases and J shed 5 bases, with 9 bases lying between them. Germline V gene sequence: CDR1 SNHLY, CDR2 FYNNEI. The CDR3 is CASSLGATEAFF. DNA of the CDR3: TGTGCCAGCAGTCTGGGGGCTACTGAAGCTTTCTTT.

In its sample, this clone was seen a few times. The chain is built from TRBV2 and TRBJ2-7; possible D gene TRBD2, 5 bases. Trimming pared 4 bases from V and 2 bases from J, leaving 9 bases between. Germline-derived CDR1 and CDR2 are SNHLY and FYNNEI. The length of the CDR3 is 13 residues. The CDR3 loop is CASSGELAYEQYF. The CDR3 nucleotides read TGTGCCAGCAGTGGTGAACTAGCCTACGAGCAGTACTTC. The full variable domain, in which reference TRBV2 and TRBJ2-7 provide the parts outside the CDR3, is EPEVTQTPSHQVTQMGQEVILRCVPISNHLYFYWYRQILGQKVEFLVSFYNNEISEKSEIFDDQFSVERPDGSNFTLKIRSTKLEDSAMYFCASSGELAYEQYFGPGTRLTVT.

A few counts support this clone. CDR3 nucleotides: TGCGCCAGCAGCTTGACAGGGGAGTGGGAGCAGTTCTTC. This gives the protein CASSLTGEWEQFF. The chain combines TRBV5-1 with TRBJ2-1; 7 nucleotides line up with TRBD1. Germline V gene data show CDR1 as SGHRS and CDR2 as YFSETQ. The J segment lost 10 bases and the V segment lost 1 base, leaving 5 bases of the junction unmatched. The CDR3 runs to 13 residues.

This chain links TRBV23-1 with TRBJ1-3, with D tentatively TRBD1 (5 bases). TRBV23-1 is annotated as an ORF whose role is uncertain. Trimming pared 1 base from V and 0 bases from J, leaving 13 bases between. This CDR3 is built from 17 residues. CDR3 region: CASSQWARGVSGNTIYF. DNA of the CDR3: TGCGCCAGCAGTCAATGGGCGCGGGGGGTCTCTGGAAACACCATATATTTT.